This T cell receptor beta chain was sequenced during a study of cytomegalovirus exposure and HLA in healthy donors. The PCR made use of 60 Vbeta and 13 Jbeta primers. In the study's own analysis: Per a later analysis, the number of unique TCR beta chains was around 80 million, of which 9 million to 14 million were shared. Method: immunoSEQ multiplex PCR; TCRdb's copy keeps in-frame clones and lacks some. D and trimming come from the DNA, and the V and J calls and clone size come from that table. This sample carries approximately 150,000 clones, over 80% of them seen once, and the ten largest clones take roughly 2.9%. Study results and limitations: In a later analysis, CMV-associated beta chains were mostly HLA-associated, it appeared. Later analysis demonstrated an association between a missense DCLRE1C variant and TCR beta V- and J-gene trimming. Most sequenced TCRs were rare (though some public TCRs occurred in many donors).

The sample holds a few counts of this clone. Antigen specificity is unknown. The specimen was PBMCs. This clonotype was sampled from a woman under 40 in good health and CMV-seronegative.

CDR3 amino acids: CASKVRDSPNTEAFF. The CDR3 DNA is TGTGCCAGCAAGGTACGGGACTCGCCGAACACTGAAGCTTTCTTT. J is TRBJ1-1 and V is TRBV9, with D possibly TRBD1 on 5 matching bases. This CDR3 contains 15 residues. The germline V gene encodes CDR1 SGDLS and CDR2 YYNGEE. V was trimmed by 6 bases and J by 1 base, leaving 16 bases between them.